This T cell receptor (beta chain) was found in a study of blood T cell repertoires in COVID-19. Study overall: From T cells, B-cell-depleted T cells, or PBMCs came the material, which was cDNA or gDNA.

Profiled with immunoSEQ multiplex PCR; TCRdb holds only in-frame clones, not every one. The sample lists under 200,000 clones, over 70% occurring once. This CDR3 contains 13 residues. Germline V gene lookup returns CDR1 SGHRS and CDR2 YFSETQ. The V gene lost 0 bases and the J gene lost 4 bases, with 5 bases spanning the gap. The TCR sequence derives from a woman in her fifties or sixties with acute or convalescent COVID-19. J is TRBJ1-3 and V is TRBV5-1; D not resolved. Specimen: peripheral blood. CDR3 sequence reads: CASSLALGNTIYF. The CDR3 DNA is TGCGCCAGCAGCTTGGCACTGGGAAACACCATATATTTT.